Sequencing of this TCR beta chain was carried out in a study of blood T cell repertoires in COVID-19. In the study overall: Italy, Spain and the United States were the sources of the convalescent and acute COVID-19 samples. The cDNA or gDNA used as material had been derived from T cells, B-cell-depleted T cells, or PBMCs.

Authors' processing steps: It was from reference gene primer amplification that nucleated cell counts were estimated. Profiling relied on immunoSEQ multiplex PCR, and the TCRdb table lists in-frame clones only, not all of them. V, J and clone size were drawn from that table, and D and trimming were deduced from the DNA. Seen here are fewer than 150,000 clones, approximately 80% observed once, and the top ten hold 5.5% to 8%. There are 15 residues in the CDR3. Germline V gives CDR1 SGHRS, CDR2 YFSETQ. The V gene end was trimmed by 3 bases and the J gene end by 3 bases; junction bases not matched to a gene: 8.

The clonotype was recovered from a human donor in a cohort sampled during active COVID-19. The material sequenced was peripheral blood. The chain combines TRBV5-1 with TRBJ1-2; TRBD1 matches 7 bases. The CDR3 coding sequence is TGCGCCAGCAGCTCGTTACAGGGGCCGGACTATGGCTACACCTTC. It codes for CASSSLQGPDYGYTF.